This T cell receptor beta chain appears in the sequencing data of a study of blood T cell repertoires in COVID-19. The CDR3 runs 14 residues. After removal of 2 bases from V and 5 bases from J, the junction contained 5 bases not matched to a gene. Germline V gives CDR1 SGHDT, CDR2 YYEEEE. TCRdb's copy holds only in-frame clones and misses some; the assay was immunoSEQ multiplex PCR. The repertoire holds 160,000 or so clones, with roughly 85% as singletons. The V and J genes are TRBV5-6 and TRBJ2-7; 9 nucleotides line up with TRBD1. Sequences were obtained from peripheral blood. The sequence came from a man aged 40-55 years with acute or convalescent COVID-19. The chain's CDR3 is CASSFGTGQNEQYF. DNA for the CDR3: TGTGCCAGCAGCTTCGGGACAGGGCAGAACGAGCAGTACTTC.